This entry lists 8 T cell receptor beta chains sequenced from one sample in a study of cytomegalovirus exposure and HLA in healthy donors. Both 60 Vbeta primers and 13 Jbeta primers went into the PCR. The data were produced by immunoSEQ multiplex PCR, yet TCRdb's version contains in-frame clones alone and is incomplete. This table holds some 140,000 clones, about 80% found once. Sequenced input: PBMCs. The receptor set was obtained from a male donor in good health and CMV-seropositive.

This rearrangement joins TRBV7-3 to TRBJ1-4, with unresolved D. V lost 5 bases and J lost 0, with 10 bases in between. The CDR3 is 15 residues long. From germline, CDR1 is SGHTA and CDR2 FQGTGA. The CDR3 protein is CASSAGGATNEKLFF. The CDR3, as DNA: TGTGCCAGCAGCGCCGGCGGTGCAACTAATGAAAAACTGTTTTTT.

The rearrangement uses TRBV7-2 and TRBJ2-7, with D uncertain. V shed 3 bases and J shed 2 bases, with 5 bases lying between them. This CDR3 contains 12 residues. Germline V gene lookup returns CDR1 SGHTA and CDR2 FQGNSA. The CDR3 is CASSLTPYEQYF. The CDR3, as DNA: TGTGCCAGCAGCTTGACACCCTACGAGCAGTACTTC.

The gene calls are TRBV6-5 and TRBJ1-1, with D perhaps TRBD1 (6 bases). Trimming removed 6 bases from V and 2 bases from J, with 13 bases in between. Germline values: CDR1 MNHEY, CDR2 SVGAGI. The CDR3 has 14 residues. The DNA for the CDR3 is TGTGCCAGCAGAAGGGGCAGGGGAAACACTGAAGCTTTCTTT. This encodes CASRRGRGNTEAFF.

The chain joins TRBV18 to TRBJ1-1; D is possibly TRBD1 (5 bases). The CDR3 contains 14 residues. Germline-derived CDR1 and CDR2 are KGHSH and LQKENI. The V end was cut by 2 bases, the J end by 4 bases, with 11 bases between. The CDR3 here is CASSPWEDTTEAFF. The CDR3 DNA sequence: TGTGCCAGCTCACCATGGGAGGACACCACTGAAGCTTTCTTT.

This clone occurred a few times. V gene TRBV28 combines with J gene TRBJ2-2, with 9 nucleotides matching TRBD2. In germline, CDR1 is MDHEN, CDR2 SYDVKM. This CDR3 comprises 14 residues. J was trimmed by 7 bases and V by 5 bases; bases with no gene match: 5. In DNA, the CDR3 is TGTGCCAGCAGTGATAGCGGGAGAGTCGGGGAGCTGTTTTTT. Amino acid sequence: CASSDSGRVGELFF. The whole variable domain, remainder taken from reference TRBV28 and TRBJ2-2, is DVKVTQSSRYLVKRTGEKVFLECVQDMDHENMFWYRQDPGLGLRLIYFSYDVKMKEKGDIPEGYSVSREKKERFSLILESASTNQTSMYLCASSDSGRVGELFFGEGSRLTVL.

V gene TRBV14 combines with J gene TRBJ2-1; 10 nucleotides align to TRBD2. This CDR3 is 17 amino acids long. Germline loops: CDR1 SGHDN, CDR2 FVKESK. After removal of 0 bases from V and 5 bases from J, the junction contained 7 bases not matched to a gene. The CDR3 region is CASSQDALAGRDNEQFF. The DNA for the CDR3 is TGTGCCAGCAGCCAAGATGCACTAGCGGGGCGCGACAATGAGCAGTTCTTC.

J is TRBJ2-1 and V is TRBV11-2; 8 bases are a match to TRBD2. The CDR3 has 15 amino acids. Germline V gene sequence: CDR1 SGHAT, CDR2 FQNNGV. The junction had 3 bases not matched to a gene; V was cut back by 4 bases and J by 1 base. Here the CDR3 reads CASSWSGGSYNEQFF. In DNA form, the CDR3 reads TGTGCCAGCAGCTGGTCGGGGGGGTCCTACAATGAGCAGTTCTTC.

V usage is TRBV14 and J usage is TRBJ2-1, with D perhaps TRBD2 (6 bases). This CDR3 comprises 15 residues. V gave up 1 base and J gave up 7 bases, with 14 bases separating them. Per germline, CDR1 SGHDN and CDR2 FVKESK. Here the CDR3 DNA reads TGTGCCAGCAGCCAAGCTACTAGCTTAATTAATGAGCAGTTCTTC. Protein product: CASSQATSLINEQFF.